This is a list of T cell receptor beta chains from one sample in a study of blood T cell repertoires in COVID-19. Some clones are missing from TCRdb's copy, which holds only in-frame ones; the method was immunoSEQ multiplex PCR. The sample has hundreds of thousands of clones; approximately 91% are singletons. Specimen: PBMCs or T cells enriched from blood (not recorded which). These receptors were taken from a woman aged 25-40 years who had recovered from COVID-19. Each CDR3 is given with its conserved first and last residue. A D gene is named only where the DNA matches it firmly. A clone size is listed for some rows: how often the clone was seen (once, few, many), or a class if it is expanded.

v_call	j_call	d_call	clone_size	cdr3_aa	cdr3_nt
TRBV10-3	TRBJ2-1	TRBD2	-	CAIRITSGGYNEQFF	TGTGCCATCAGAATAACTAGCGGGGGATACAATGAGCAGTTCTTC
TRBV2	TRBJ2-5	-	-	CASKTGSASETQYF	TGTGCCAGCAAAACAGGGAGCGCTTCAGAGACCCAGTACTTC
TRBV5-3	TRBJ1-1	-	-	CARSLGVLNTEAFF	TGTGCCAGAAGCTTGGGAGTCTTGAACACTGAAGCTTTCTTT
TRBV15	TRBJ1-1	-	-	CATSRGGGPMNTEAFF	TGTGCCACCAGCAGAGGGGGAGGGCCGATGAACACTGAAGCTTTCTTT
TRBV27	TRBJ2-3	-	-	CASSLAGSTDTQYF	TGTGCCAGCAGTTTAGCAGGTAGCACAGATACGCAGTATTTT
TRBV28	TRBJ2-6	-	-	CASPPGSGANVLTF	TGTGCCAGCCCCCCGGGCTCTGGGGCCAACGTCCTGACTTTC
TRBV6-5	TRBJ1-5	-	-	CASSSQGYSNQPQHF	TGTGCCAGCAGTTCCCAGGGATATAGCAATCAGCCCCAGCATTTT
TRBV28	TRBJ1-6	TRBD1	-	CASSSLTGGSYNSPLHF	TGTGCCAGCAGTTCACTCACAGGGGGCTCCTATAATTCACCCCTCCACTTT
TRBV10-3	TRBJ2-1	TRBD2	-	CAVGNGRRGRGNEQFF	TGTGCCGTCGGGAACGGACGCCGCGGGAGAGGGAATGAGCAGTTCTTC
TRBV11-2	TRBJ1-1	-	-	CASSLAQERAFF	TGTGCCAGCAGCTTAGCGCAGGAAAGGGCTTTCTTT
TRBV19	TRBJ1-2	-	few	CASTSNRPEGYTF	TGTGCCAGTACCTCGAACAGACCTGAGGGCTACACCTTC
TRBV30	TRBJ2-5	-	-	CAWSVSETQYF	TGTGCCTGGAGTGTTTCGGAGACCCAGTACTTC
TRBV9	TRBJ2-1	TRBD2	once	CASSVVTSGYNEQFF	TGTGCCAGCAGCGTAGTAACTAGCGGCTACAATGAGCAGTTCTTC
TRBV4-1	TRBJ2-3	-	-	CASSPGGLDKGPRVVTQYF	TGCGCCAGCAGCCCCGGAGGGCTAGATAAGGGGCCCAGGGTCGTTACGCAGTATTTT
TRBV27	TRBJ2-1	TRBD2	-	CASSLPPGLAGIGSYNEQFF	TGTGCCAGCAGCCTTCCTCCGGGACTAGCGGGAATTGGCTCCTACAATGAGCAGTTCTTC
TRBV2	TRBJ1-4	-	few	CASSPRGTNEKLFF	TGTGCCAGCAGTCCCAGGGGTACTAATGAAAAACTGTTTTTT
TRBV30	TRBJ1-1	TRBD1	-	CAWSATGGTEAFF	TGTGCCTGGAGTGCGACAGGGGGAACTGAAGCTTTCTTT
TRBV27	TRBJ2-5	TRBD1	-	CASSLQDRGTETQYF	TGTGCCAGCAGTTTACAAGACAGGGGGACAGAGACCCAGTACTTC
TRBV12-3/TRBV12-4	TRBJ2-7	-	-	CASSLDRAEQYF	TGTGCCAGCAGTTTAGACAGGGCCGAGCAGTACTTC
TRBV11-2	TRBJ1-4	-	-	CASSPQDSWEKLFF	TGTGCCAGCAGCCCCCAGGACAGTTGGGAAAAACTGTTTTTT
TRBV2	TRBJ2-5	-	-	CASSGLNQETQYF	TGTGCCAGCAGTGGACTAAACCAAGAGACCCAGTACTTC
TRBV12-3/TRBV12-4	TRBJ2-7	-	few	CASSLFPYEQYF	TGTGCCAGCAGTTTATTTCCGTACGAGCAGTACTTC
TRBV7-3	TRBJ2-3	TRBD2	once	CASSLSGGAGTDTQYF	TGTGCCAGCAGCTTAAGCGGGGGGGCCGGGACAGATACGCAGTATTTT
TRBV2	TRBJ1-2	-	once	CASSEGRAGYGYTF	TGTGCCAGCAGTGAAGGCAGGGCTGGCTATGGCTACACCTTC
TRBV2	TRBJ2-5	TRBD2	-	CASSGRWGTSGGGTQETQYF	TGTGCCAGCAGTGGCCGATGGGGGACTAGCGGGGGAGGGACCCAAGAGACCCAGTACTTC
TRBV5-1	TRBJ1-1	-	few	CASSTDGQLNTEAFF	TGCGCCAGCAGCACCGATGGACAGCTGAACACTGAAGCTTTCTTT
TRBV13	TRBJ2-3	-	-	CASSLGPKDTQYF	TGTGCCAGCAGCTTAGGTCCTAAAGATACGCAGTATTTT
TRBV12-3/TRBV12-4	TRBJ2-5	-	-	CASSSGETQYF	TGTGCCAGCAGTTCAGGAGAGACCCAGTACTTC
TRBV7-8	TRBJ2-7	-	-	CASSLVWVGSSYEQYF	TGTGCCAGCAGCCTGGTGTGGGTGGGCAGCTCCTACGAGCAGTACTTC
TRBV4-3	TRBJ1-3	-	-	CASSPPGTGNTIYF	TGCGCCAGCAGCCCACCGGGGACTGGAAACACCATATATTTT
TRBV28	TRBJ1-2	TRBD1	-	CASIHRGGGYTF	TGTGCCAGCATACACAGGGGAGGAGGCTACACCTTC
TRBV5-6	TRBJ2-2	-	-	CASSPTGRNTGELFF	TGTGCCAGCAGCCCTACGGGAAGGAACACCGGGGAGCTGTTTTTT
TRBV28	TRBJ2-5	TRBD1	-	CASSLQGAEETQYF	TGTGCCAGCAGTCTACAGGGGGCTGAGGAGACCCAGTACTTC
TRBV5-6	TRBJ1-2	-	once	CASRPRDSNYGYTF	TGTGCCAGCAGACCGAGGGACTCTAACTATGGCTACACCTTC
TRBV28	TRBJ1-1	-	once	CASSPDGRGMNTEAFF	TGTGCCAGCAGTCCGGATGGGCGGGGGATGAACACTGAAGCTTTCTTT
TRBV2	TRBJ1-6	TRBD1	once	CASRPPTGWNSPLHF	TGTGCCAGCAGACCACCGACAGGGTGGAATTCACCCCTCCACTTT
TRBV14	TRBJ2-7	TRBD2	-	CASSQVGTTYEQYF	TGTGCCAGCAGCCAAGTGGGGACTACCTACGAGCAGTACTTC
TRBV3-1/TRBV3-2	TRBJ1-3	-	once	CASSHLRFSGNTIYF	-
TRBV24-1	TRBJ1-1	-	-	CATSDRGSGTEAFF	TGTGCCACCAGTGACCGGGGATCGGGCACTGAAGCTTTCTTT
TRBV5-6	TRBJ2-4	-	-	CASSFVQNLNIQYF	TGTGCCAGCAGCTTTGTACAGAACTTAAACATTCAGTACTTC
TRBV10-3	TRBJ1-2	-	-	CAISEISKGYTF	TGTGCCATCAGTGAGATATCTAAAGGCTACACCTTC
TRBV7-9	TRBJ2-1	-	-	CASSLVTYGNEQFF	TGTGCCAGCAGCTTAGTTACCTACGGGAATGAGCAGTTCTTC
TRBV6-5	TRBJ2-1	TRBD2	-	CASQFSGSMGEQFF	TGTGCCAGCCAATTCAGCGGGAGCATGGGTGAGCAGTTCTTC
TRBV7-3	TRBJ2-3	-	-	CASSLIPVPTDTQYF	TGTGCCAGCAGCTTAATTCCGGTCCCCACAGATACGCAGTATTTT
TRBV7-8	TRBJ2-3	TRBD2	-	CASSLIAGSGGGGDTQYF	TGTGCCAGCAGCTTGATAGCGGGATCCGGGGGTGGGGGAGATACGCAGTATTTT
TRBV10-1	TRBJ1-5	-	-	CASSTGTNQPQHF	TGCGCCAGCAGTACAGGGACCAATCAGCCCCAGCATTTT
TRBV28	TRBJ1-1	-	-	CASSLPAEAFF	TGTGCCAGCAGCTTACCGGCTGAAGCTTTCTTT
TRBV28	TRBJ2-2	-	few	CASYQGYTGELFF	TGTGCCAGCTACCAGGGGTACACCGGGGAGCTGTTTTTT
TRBV5-4	TRBJ1-4	-	-	CASSLARGGKLFF	TGTGCCAGCAGCTTGGCCAGGGGTGGAAAACTGTTTTTT
TRBV6-5	TRBJ1-2	-	-	CASSKRLDYGYTF	TGTGCCAGCAGTAAACGGTTAGACTATGGCTACACCTTC
TRBV10-3	TRBJ2-5	TRBD1	-	CAISESYRTGGDQETQYF	TGTGCCATCAGTGAGTCCTATCGGACAGGTGGGGACCAAGAGACCCAGTACTTC
TRBV7-9	TRBJ2-4	TRBD2	-	CASSLGGGDYIQYF	TGTGCCAGCAGCTTGGGCGGGGGGGATTACATTCAGTACTTC
TRBV7-9	TRBJ1-1	-	-	CASSLGQGYTEAFF	TGTGCCAGCAGCTTAGGGCAGGGGTACACTGAAGCTTTCTTT
TRBV13	TRBJ2-7	TRBD1	-	CASAYPGTGSYEQYF	TGTGCCAGCGCCTATCCCGGGACAGGGTCCTACGAGCAGTACTTC
TRBV3-1/TRBV3-2	TRBJ2-2	-	-	CASSKGVGGVGTGELFF	TGTGCCAGCAGCAAAGGGGTAGGCGGAGTGGGCACCGGGGAGCTGTTTTTT